This TCR beta chain was recovered during a study of CD8+CD57+ T cells in acquired aplastic anemia. This clonotype appeared many times. Its antigen remains unidentified. Genomic DNA was employed as the template in profiling TCR beta VDJ and CDR3. TCRdb re-derived calls from the reads in MiXCR, one entry per CDR3 protein. This table holds around 190,000 distinct CDR3 sequences, 48% found once. Sequenced patients had shown CD8+CD57+ cell expansion by flow cytometry. At the time of blood sampling, patients had not yet received any therapy. The study, taken as a whole, reports: Shared by patients and controls, fewer than 30 CD8+ CDR3s were abundant in patients. The study found no significant CD8+ Simpson's diversity difference between patients and controls.

The specimen was sorted CD4+, CD8+, or CD8+CD57+ T cells (not recorded which) from PBMCs. The TCR was taken from a human donor with aplastic anemia.

CDR3 amino acids: CASSEMRVNTEAFF. The CDR3 DNA is TGTGCCAGCAGTGAAATGAGGGTGAACACTGAAGCTTTCTTT. The chain combines TRBV6-1 with TRBJ1-1; D not resolved. Germline V gene lookup returns CDR1 MNHNS and CDR2 SASEGT. V shed 2 bases and J shed 0 bases, with 7 bases lying between them. CDR3 length equals 14 residues.